One sample yielded the 30 T cell receptor beta chains listed below, sequenced in a study of shared clonotypes between healthy human individuals. Sequenced by immunoSEQ multiplex PCR; TCRdb stores in-frame clones only, minus some. The sample has over a million clones, about 80% seen once. Sample: memory CD4+ T cells from PBMCs. Subset here: CD45RA-negative fraction. Receptors were obtained from a man between 18 and 29 years old in good health. Some clones in this sample may be carry-over from other donors' samples.

This clone was observed a single time. The chain employs TRBV10-3 and TRBJ1-2; no clear D gene. Germline CDR1 ENHRY, CDR2 SYGVKD. V gave up 0 bases and J gave up 0 bases, with 5 bases separating them. The CDR3 consists of 14 residues. In DNA form, the CDR3 reads TGTGCCATCAGTGAGTCCGGTGCTAACTATGGCTACACCTTC. Translated: CAISESGANYGYTF.

V usage is TRBV4-2 and J usage is TRBJ1-4; a weak D match, TRBD1 (6 bases). Trimming left V 2 bases short and J 4 bases short, with 11 bases between. The CDR3 has 15 amino acids. Germline V gene data show CDR1 as LGHNA and CDR2 as YNFKEQ. The CDR3 nucleotides are TGTGCCAGCAGCCAATCACAGGGAAATAATGAAAAACTGTTTTTT. It codes for CASSQSQGNNEKLFF.

The sample holds many counts of this clone. The gene calls are TRBV28 and TRBJ2-1; possibly TRBD2 for D (5 bases). The CDR3 has 19 amino acids. Between the trimmed V and J ends, which lost 1 base and 0 bases, there was a span of 19 bases. Germline CDR1 MDHEN, CDR2 SYDVKM. Here the CDR3 reads CASSLSPLSGIISYNEQFF. The CDR3 nucleotides are TGTGCCAGCAGTTTATCACCTCTATCGGGAATCATCTCCTACAATGAGCAGTTCTTC.

This clone has just a few counts. The chain combines TRBV7-3 with TRBJ1-1; D is unclear. There are 13 residues in the CDR3. The V gene lost 3 bases and the J gene lost 0 bases, with 5 bases spanning the gap. Germline V gene data show CDR1 as SGHTA and CDR2 as FQGTGA. The CDR3 loop reads CASSFEMNTEAFF. The DNA for the CDR3 is TGTGCCAGCAGCTTCGAGATGAACACTGAAGCTTTCTTT.

A few counts support this clone. The chain is built from TRBV5-8 and TRBJ2-3; 12 bases match TRBD2. Germline CDR1 is SGHTS and CDR2 is YDEGEE. V lost 4 bases and J lost 3; bases outside the gene matches: 3. The CDR3 sequence is 15 residues long. The CDR3 DNA follows: TGTGCCAGCAGCGGAGGGACTAGCGGGACAGATACGCAGTATTTT. Translating it yields CASSGGTSGTDTQYF.

There are many counts of this clone. J is TRBJ2-5 and V is TRBV7-9; TRBD1 might be the D (5 bases). Trimming left V 5 bases short and J 5 bases short, with 12 bases between. Germline CDR1 SEHNR, CDR2 FQNEAQ (reference sequence). This CDR3 comprises 13 residues. In nucleotides, the CDR3 is TGTGCCAGCAGCCCTCCCAGGGTGGAGACCCAGTACTTC. Its protein product is CASSPPRVETQYF.

This clone was counted ten times or more. The genes are TRBV28 and TRBJ2-7, with D perhaps TRBD2 (6 bases). V was pared by 7 bases and J by 7 bases, with 23 bases between. The CDR3 totals 15 residues. The V gene's germline CDR1 is MDHEN and CDR2 SYDVKM. CDR3 in DNA: TGTGCCAGCACCACCCACGGTGGGAGGAAGGGAGAGCAGTACTTC. Translation: CASTTHGGRKGEQYF.

On this clone itself: This probably arose from a read error, given a far larger clone one base away. Other DNA sequences in this sample translate to the same CDR3. V and J are TRBV7-6 and TRBJ2-1; TRBD2 aligns across 11 bases. The germline CDR1 and CDR2 sequences are SGHVS and FNYEAQ. The CDR3 has 16 residues. The chain's CDR3 is CASSLAGLAVYNEQFF. The CDR3 DNA follows: TGTGCCAGCAGTTTAGCGGGACTAGCGGTGTACAATGAGCAGTTCTTC. Variable domain in full (rest from reference TRBV7-6 and TRBJ2-1): GAGVSQSPRYKVTKRGQDVALRCDPISGHVSLYWYRQALGQGPEFLTYFNYEAQQDKSGLPNDRFSAERPEGSISTLTIQRTEQRDSAMYRCASSLAGLAVYNEQFFGPGTRLTVL.

The chain recombines TRBV6-6 with TRBJ1-1; D is undetermined. V lost 0 bases and J 5 bases, leaving 13 bases between the germline ends. This CDR3 spans 15 amino acids. The germline V gene encodes CDR1 MNHNY and CDR2 SVGAGI (reference sequence). CDR3 loop: CASSYSLLLGTEAFF. The CDR3 DNA sequence: TGTGCCAGCAGTTACTCCCTCCTACTAGGGACTGAAGCTTTCTTT.

A single count supports this clone. V and J are TRBV11-1 and TRBJ2-1; D unresolved. Germline V CDR1 and CDR2: SGHAT, FQDESV (reference sequence). The CDR3 loop spans 14 amino acids. V lost 2 bases and J 6 bases, leaving 11 bases between the germline ends. The CDR3 nucleotides read TGTGCCAGCAGCTTATCGGAGACTCCCAATGAGCAGTTCTTC. Encoded protein: CASSLSETPNEQFF.

The DNA for the CDR3 is TGTGCCAGCAGTTCGGGTATCGTCACCGGGGAGCTGTTTTTT. Protein sequence: CASSSGIVTGELFF. The genes are TRBV28 and TRBJ2-2; D is ambiguous. Germline CDR1 is MDHEN and CDR2 is SYDVKM. V was trimmed by 4 bases and J by 4 bases, leaving 10 bases between them. This CDR3 has 14 residues. Filled out from reference TRBV28 and TRBJ2-2, the complete variable domain reads DVKVTQSSRYLVKRTGEKVFLECVQDMDHENMFWYRQDPGLGLRLIYFSYDVKMKEKGDIPEGYSVSREKKERFSLILESASTNQTSMYLCASSSGIVTGELFFGEGSRLTVL.

With respect to this clone: At one end, the junction sequence differs from germline, possibly due to a read error. V is TRBV7-2 and J is TRBJ1-2, with D unresolved. The germline V gene has CDR1 SGHTA and CDR2 FQGNSA. This CDR3 is built from 17 residues. This chain's CDR3 is CASRLGPPGYPNYGYTF. The CDR3 coding sequence is TGTGCCAGCAGGTTAGGGCCTCCAGGATACCCGAACTATGGCTACACCTTC.

About this clone: At one end the junction does not follow the germline gene, possibly because of a read error. CDR3 loop: CASGLSGGTGELFF. The CDR3 DNA follows: TGTGCCAGCGGCTTATCAGGGGGCACCGGGGAGCTGTTTTTT. The J gene is TRBJ2-2, the V gene TRBV11-3, with 7 bases aligning to TRBD1. CDR1 is SGHNT, CDR2 YENEEA, per germline. The CDR3 loop spans 14 amino acids.

The chain employs TRBV18 and TRBJ1-1, with D unresolved. The CDR3 spans 15 residues. V was pared by 6 bases and J by 2 bases, with 16 bases between. Germline V gene sequence: CDR1 KGHSH, CDR2 LQKENI. CDR3 loop: CASSYASQVNTEAFF. The DNA of the CDR3 is TGTGCCAGCTCCTACGCGTCGCAGGTTAACACTGAAGCTTTCTTT. Based on the CDR3 plus reference TRBV18 and TRBJ1-1, the full variable domain is NAGVMQNPRHLVRRRGQEARLRCSPMKGHSHVYWYRQLPEEGLKFMVYLQKENIIDESGMPKERFSAEFPKEGPSILRIQQVVRGDSAAYFCASSYASQVNTEAFFGQGTRLTVV.

The chain has TRBV7-9 and TRBJ1-4; possible D gene TRBD1, 5 bases. With 1 base removed from V and 8 bases from J, the gap between germline ends came to 8 bases. The CDR3 totals 13 residues. Germline assignment: CDR1 SEHNR and CDR2 FQNEAQ (reference sequence). The CDR3 here is CASSLGQLEKLFF. The CDR3, as DNA: TGTGCCAGCAGCTTAGGACAGCTAGAAAAACTGTTTTTT.

The rearrangement joins TRBV7-2 to TRBJ2-7; no firm D call. The CDR3 extends over 14 amino acids. The V end was cut by 5 bases, the J end by 3 bases, with 14 bases between. Germline lookup yields CDR1 SGHTA and CDR2 FQGNSA. In DNA form, the CDR3 reads TGTGCCAGCAGCGTTATGCCGGAAAACTACGAGCAGTACTTC. Amino acids: CASSVMPENYEQYF.

This clone was found once. Other DNA sequences in the same sample also yield this CDR3. The rearrangement links TRBV5-1 to TRBJ2-2; 7 bases match TRBD2. V lost 0 bases, J lost 0 bases, and 2 bases stayed unmatched. The V gene's germline CDR1 is SGHRS and CDR2 YFSETQ. CDR3 length: 16 residues. CDR3 region: CASSLVGGTNTGELFF. CDR3 nucleotides: TGCGCCAGCAGCTTGGTGGGAGGGACGAACACCGGGGAGCTGTTTTTT. Together with reference TRBV5-1 and TRBJ2-2, the CDR3 gives the full variable domain: KAGVTQTPRYLIKTRGQQVTLSCSPISGHRSVSWYQQTPGQGLQFLFEYFSETQRNKGNFPGRFSGRQFSNSRSEMNVSTLELGDSALYLCASSLVGGTNTGELFFGEGSRLTVL.

Only a few counts were recorded for this clone. The chain couples TRBV4-1 to TRBJ1-1; D unresolved. Germline loops: CDR1 MGHRA, CDR2 YSYEKL. The CDR3 length is 14 residues. V lost 6 bases and J 1 base, leaving 12 bases between the germline ends. Here the CDR3 reads CASRKEDRNTEAFF. The CDR3, as DNA: TGCGCCAGCAGAAAGGAGGATCGGAACACTGAAGCTTTCTTT.

The chain links TRBV14 to TRBJ2-3; D unresolved. The germline gives CDR1 SGHDN, CDR2 FVKESK. Trimming removed 2 bases at V and 6 bases at J, with 9 bases between. CDR3 length: 13 residues. The CDR3 bases are TGTGCCAGCAGCCAATCCCGCCGGGATACGCAGTATTTT. This codes for CASSQSRRDTQYF.

This clone was picked up a small number of times. V usage is TRBV6-1 and J usage is TRBJ2-7; 9 bases are shared with TRBD1. Germline CDR1 and CDR2: MNHNS and SASEGT. The CDR3 consists of 14 residues. The J segment lost 3 bases and the V segment lost 7 bases, leaving 7 bases of the junction unmatched. The CDR3 DNA sequence: TGTGCCAGCATCGGGAAGGACAGGGGCTACGAGCAGTACTTC. Encoded protein: CASIGKDRGYEQYF.

CDR3 nucleotide sequence: TGTGCCACCAGCAGAGGGACAGGGGGCAATCAGCCCCAGCATTTT. Its translation is CATSRGTGGNQPQHF. The chain has TRBV15 and TRBJ1-5; 9 positions agree with TRBD1. This CDR3 is 15 amino acids long. Germline V gene lookup returns CDR1 LNHNV and CDR2 YYDKDF (reference sequence). V trimming: 1 base; J trimming: 2 bases; junction bases outside the gene matches: 0. Full variable domain (rest looked up from reference TRBV15 and TRBJ1-5): DAMVIQNPRYQVTQFGKPVTLSCSQTLNHNVMYWYQQKSSQAPKLLFHYYDKDFNNEADTPDNFQSRRPNTSFCFLDIRSPGLGDTAMYLCATSRGTGGNQPQHFGDGTRLSIL.

The chain employs TRBV5-1 and TRBJ1-1; D is unclear. Germline loops: CDR1 SGHRS, CDR2 YFSETQ. V lost 4 bases, J lost 1 base, and 14 bases lay in between. The CDR3 consists of 15 residues. The CDR3 DNA reads as TGCGCCAGCAGCCCCCAATCCACAAGGAACACTGAAGCTTTCTTT. Translating it yields CASSPQSTRNTEAFF.

V usage is TRBV5-4 and J usage is TRBJ2-1, with D perhaps TRBD1 or TRBD2 (5 bases each). Looked up from germline, CDR1 is SGHNT and CDR2 is YYREEE (reference sequence). Trimming pared 5 bases from V and 5 bases from J, leaving 20 bases between. The CDR3 length is 16 residues. Written as DNA, the CDR3 is TGTGCCAGCAGTCCCACTGGGACGCGACGTGACAATGAGCAGTTCTTC. Translating gives CASSPTGTRRDNEQFF.

This chain connects TRBV30 to TRBJ2-7, with a weak D call TRBD1 (6 bases). CDR3 length equals 15 residues. CDR1 and CDR2 (germline): GTSNPN, SVGIG (reference sequence). V lost 2 bases and J 3 bases, leaving 17 bases between the germline ends. In nucleotides, the CDR3 is TGTGCCTGGAGTACCCTAGGGGGAGTGGTCTACGAGCAGTACTTC. Encoded protein: CAWSTLGGVVYEQYF.

This clone was seen more than once but under ten times. The chain uses TRBV30 and TRBJ1-5; no definite D call. The CDR3 has 13 amino acids. Germline CDR1 GTSNPN, CDR2 SVGIG (reference sequence). Trimming removed 5 bases from V and 2 bases from J, with 10 bases in between. The DNA of the CDR3 is TGTGCCTGGGGCAACGGAGGCAATCAGCCCCAGCATTTT. It is translated as CAWGNGGNQPQHF.

V usage is TRBV5-1 and J usage is TRBJ2-7, with 11 bases aligning to TRBD2. This CDR3 contains 15 residues. Germline trimming cut 0 bases from V and 3 bases from J; bases unmatched to any gene: 2. CDR1 is SGHRS and CDR2 is YFSETQ in the germline V gene. The CDR3 loop is CASSLVLAGGYEQYF. In DNA, the CDR3 is TGCGCCAGCAGCTTGGTCCTAGCGGGAGGCTACGAGCAGTACTTC.

This clone appeared many times. This chain connects TRBV19 to TRBJ1-4; TRBD1 might be the D (6 bases). CDR1 is LNHDA and CDR2 is SQIVND in the germline V gene (reference sequence). V lost 3 bases, J lost 6 bases, and 8 bases lay in between. The CDR3 length is 13 residues. CDR3 in DNA: TGTGCCAGTAGTATGGGGGGCGATGAAAAACTGTTTTTT. Protein: CASSMGGDEKLFF. The full variable domain, in which reference TRBV19 and TRBJ1-4 provide the parts outside the CDR3, is DGGITQSPKYLFRKEGQNVTLSCEQNLNHDAMYWYRQDPGQGLRLIYYSQIVNDFQKGDIAEGYSVSREKKESFPLTVTSAQKNPTAFYLCASSMGGDEKLFFGSGTQLSVL.

This clone was counted only a few times. The rearrangement joins TRBV5-1 to TRBJ1-4; D is unresolved. There are 17 residues in the CDR3. V was clipped by 4 bases and J by 3 bases, with 19 bases between them. From germline, CDR1 is SGHRS and CDR2 YFSETQ. CDR3 loop: CASSLPEGTKANEKLFF. CDR3 bases: TGCGCCAGCAGCCTACCGGAGGGCACCAAGGCTAATGAAAAACTGTTTTTT.

This chain joins TRBV5-5 and TRBJ1-3, with D hard to call. Germline-derived CDR1 and CDR2 are SGHKS and YYEKEE (reference sequence). The germline V and J ends were trimmed by 0 bases and 0 bases, with 7 bases remaining between them. CDR3 length: 15 amino acids. CDR3 DNA: TGTGCCAGCAGCTTGGCAGCCCTCTCTGGAAACACCATATATTTT. Its protein product is CASSLAALSGNTIYF.

As for this clone: The same CDR3 is also encoded by other DNA sequences in this sample. The rearrangement joins TRBV28 to TRBJ1-6; the match to TRBD1 covers 7 bases. The CDR3 loop spans 15 amino acids. V shed 6 bases and J 7 bases; nucleotides not matched to a gene: 9. Germline CDR1 is MDHEN and CDR2 is SYDVKM. CDR3 sequence reads: CASSWPGDRNSPLHF. CDR3 coding DNA: TGTGCCAGCAGCTGGCCCGGGGACAGAAATTCACCCCTCCACTTT.